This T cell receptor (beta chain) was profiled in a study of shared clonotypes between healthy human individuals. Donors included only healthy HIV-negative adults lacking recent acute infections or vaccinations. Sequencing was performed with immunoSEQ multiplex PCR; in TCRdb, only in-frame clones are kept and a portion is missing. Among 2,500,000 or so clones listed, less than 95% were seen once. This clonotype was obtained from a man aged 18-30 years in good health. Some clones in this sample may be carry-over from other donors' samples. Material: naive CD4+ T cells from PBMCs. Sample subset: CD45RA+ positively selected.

In DNA, the CDR3 is TGTGCCAGCAGCGAACGGACAGGGTCGGGGCCCCAGCATTTT. As protein: CASSERTGSGPQHF. The rearrangement uses TRBV9 and TRBJ1-5; 8 positions agree with TRBD1. V was clipped by 3 bases and J by 9 bases; unmatched bases: 8. The CDR3 spans 14 residues. Germline V gene lookup returns CDR1 SGDLS and CDR2 YYNGEE. Supplemented by reference TRBV9 and TRBJ1-5, the full variable domain reads DSGVTQTPKHLITATGQRVTLRCSPRSGDLSVYWYQQSLDQGLQFLIQYYNGEERAKGNILERFSAQQFPDLHSELNLSSLELGDSALYFCASSERTGSGPQHFGDGTRLSIL.